This T cell receptor (beta chain) was sequenced for a study of beta chain features in type 1 diabetes. The CDR3 contains 14 residues. The V end was cut by 3 bases, the J end by 5 bases, with 10 bases between. Germline lookup yields CDR1 LNHNV and CDR2 YYDKDF (reference sequence). This clone has only a few counts. Reverse transcription of all isolated RNA meant that expressed TCRB transcripts were sequenced. The protocol was immunoSEQ multiplex PCR, while the TCRdb copy is restricted to in-frame clones and leaves out a portion. Of hundreds of thousands of clones listed, less than 20% are singletons. Sequences were obtained from naive CD4+ T cells from blood. This TCR was recovered from a young man in good health. The chain combines TRBV15 with TRBJ1-4; a weak D match, TRBD1 (6 bases). The CDR3 nucleotides are TGTGCCACCAGCAGTCAGGGGAAGAATGAAAAACTGTTTTTT. This sequence encodes CATSSQGKNEKLFF.